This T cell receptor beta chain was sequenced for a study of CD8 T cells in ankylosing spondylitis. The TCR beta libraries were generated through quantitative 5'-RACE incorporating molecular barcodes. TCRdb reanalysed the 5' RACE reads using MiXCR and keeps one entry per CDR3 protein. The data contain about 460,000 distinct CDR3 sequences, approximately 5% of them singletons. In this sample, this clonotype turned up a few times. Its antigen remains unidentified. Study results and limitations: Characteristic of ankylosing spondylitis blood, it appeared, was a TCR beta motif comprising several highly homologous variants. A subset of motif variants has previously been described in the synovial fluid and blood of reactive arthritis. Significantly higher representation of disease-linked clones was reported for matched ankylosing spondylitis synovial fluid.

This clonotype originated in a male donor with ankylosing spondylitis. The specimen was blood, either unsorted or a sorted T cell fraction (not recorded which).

CDR3 DNA: TGCAGTGCTAGAGATCGGGCCAGGGGGCGGACTGAAGCTTTCTTT. It encodes CSARDRARGRTEAFF. The rearrangement links TRBV20-1 to TRBJ1-1, with 8 bases lining up with TRBD1. V shed 0 bases and J 5 bases; nucleotides not matched to a gene: 8. Germline loops: CDR1 DFQATT, CDR2 SNEGSKA (reference sequence). The CDR3 consists of 15 residues.